This T cell receptor beta chain stems from a study of T-cell reconstitution after alpha-beta-depleted transplantation in children. Study conclusions and caveats: After one year, T-cell counts and TCRbeta diversity mostly came from new T cells.

The TCRbeta library incorporated unique molecular identifiers. TCRdb called the PCR reads again in MiXCR, with one record for every CDR3 protein. The sample holds 95,000 to 120,000 distinct CDR3 sequences, about 6.5% seen once. V lost 5 bases and J 5 bases, leaving 4 bases between the germline ends. Germline V gene lookup returns CDR1 SGHVS and CDR2 FNYEAQ. The CDR3 is made up of 12 amino acids. This clonotype was recorded many times. Its antigen is not known. The receptor comes from a male patient aged 2 to 9 who had a stem cell transplant for acute lymphoblastic leukemia, so the T cells may come from the graft donor. The V and J genes are TRBV7-6 and TRBJ1-6; D call uncertain. Here the sequenced sample was PBMCs, mostly from graft donor cells, taken 360 days after TCRalphabeta/CD19-depleted stem cell transplant. CDR3 in amino acids: CASSPDNSPLHF. As DNA, the CDR3 is TGTGCCAGCAGCCCCGATAATTCACCCCTCCACTTT.